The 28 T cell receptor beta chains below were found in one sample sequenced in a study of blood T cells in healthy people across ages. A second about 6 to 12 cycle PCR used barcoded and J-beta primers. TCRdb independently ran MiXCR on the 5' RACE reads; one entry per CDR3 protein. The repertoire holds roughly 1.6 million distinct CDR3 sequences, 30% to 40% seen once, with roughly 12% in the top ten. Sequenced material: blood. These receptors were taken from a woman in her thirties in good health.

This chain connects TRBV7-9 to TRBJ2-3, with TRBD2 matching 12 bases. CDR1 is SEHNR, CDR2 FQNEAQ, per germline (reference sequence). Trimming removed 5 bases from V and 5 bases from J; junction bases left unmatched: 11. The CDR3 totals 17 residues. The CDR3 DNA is TGTGCCAGCAGCCCATTTACTAGCGGGAGGACTGGAGATACGCAGTATTTT. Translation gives CASSPFTSGRTGDTQYF.

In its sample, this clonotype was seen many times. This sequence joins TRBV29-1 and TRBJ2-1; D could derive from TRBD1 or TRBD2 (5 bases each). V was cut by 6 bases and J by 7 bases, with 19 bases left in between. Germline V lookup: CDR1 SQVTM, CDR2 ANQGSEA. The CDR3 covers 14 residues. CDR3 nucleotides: TGCAGCGTGGGGCCGGGATCTAGCAGTAATGAGCAGTTCTTC. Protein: CSVGPGSSSNEQFF.

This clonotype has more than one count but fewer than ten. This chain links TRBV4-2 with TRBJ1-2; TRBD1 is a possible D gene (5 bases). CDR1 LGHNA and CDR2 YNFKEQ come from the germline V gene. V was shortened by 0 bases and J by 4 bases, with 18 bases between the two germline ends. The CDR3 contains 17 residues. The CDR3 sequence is CASSQDPIDRSPYGYTF. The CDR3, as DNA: TGTGCCAGCAGCCAAGATCCCATTGACAGATCCCCCTATGGCTACACCTTC.

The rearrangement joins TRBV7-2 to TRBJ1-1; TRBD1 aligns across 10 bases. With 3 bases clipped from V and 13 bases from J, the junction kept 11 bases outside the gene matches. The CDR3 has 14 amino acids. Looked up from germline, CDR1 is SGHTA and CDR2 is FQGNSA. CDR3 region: CASSFSAGQGIIFF. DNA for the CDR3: TGTGCCAGCAGCTTTTCCGCGGGACAGGGGATCATTTTCTTT.

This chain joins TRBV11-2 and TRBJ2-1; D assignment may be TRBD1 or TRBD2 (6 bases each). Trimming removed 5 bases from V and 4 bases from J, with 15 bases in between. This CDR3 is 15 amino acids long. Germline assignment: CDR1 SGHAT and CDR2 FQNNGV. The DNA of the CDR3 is TGTGCCAGCAGCCCAGAGGCGGGACAATACAATGAGCAGTTCTTC. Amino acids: CASSPEAGQYNEQFF.

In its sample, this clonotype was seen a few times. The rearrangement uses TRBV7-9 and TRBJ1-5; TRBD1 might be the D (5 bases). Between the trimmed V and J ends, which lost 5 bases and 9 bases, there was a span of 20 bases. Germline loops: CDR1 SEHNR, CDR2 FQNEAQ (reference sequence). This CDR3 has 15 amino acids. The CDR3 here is CASSNEDTALWPQHF. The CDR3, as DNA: TGTGCCAGCAGCAACGAGGACACCGCTCTTTGGCCCCAGCATTTT.

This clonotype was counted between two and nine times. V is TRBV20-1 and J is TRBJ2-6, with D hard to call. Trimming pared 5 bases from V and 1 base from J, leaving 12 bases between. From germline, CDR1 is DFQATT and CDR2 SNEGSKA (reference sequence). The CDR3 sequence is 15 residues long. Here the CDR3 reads CSAPPAGSGANVLTF. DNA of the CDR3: TGCAGTGCTCCTCCCGCTGGGTCTGGGGCCAACGTCCTGACTTTC.

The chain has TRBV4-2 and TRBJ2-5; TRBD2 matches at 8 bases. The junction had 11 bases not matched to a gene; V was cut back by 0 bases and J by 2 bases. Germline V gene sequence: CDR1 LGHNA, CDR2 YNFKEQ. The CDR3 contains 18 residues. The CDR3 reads CASSQEPAGDGTQETQYF. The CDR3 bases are TGTGCCAGCAGCCAAGAACCAGCGGGGGACGGGACGCAAGAGACCCAGTACTTC.

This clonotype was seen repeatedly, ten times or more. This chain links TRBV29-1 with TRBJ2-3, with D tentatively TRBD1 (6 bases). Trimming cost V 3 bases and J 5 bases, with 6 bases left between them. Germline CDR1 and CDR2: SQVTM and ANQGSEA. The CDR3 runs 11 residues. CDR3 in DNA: TGCAGCGTTGACAGGGGAGATACGCAGTATTTT. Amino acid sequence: CSVDRGDTQYF.

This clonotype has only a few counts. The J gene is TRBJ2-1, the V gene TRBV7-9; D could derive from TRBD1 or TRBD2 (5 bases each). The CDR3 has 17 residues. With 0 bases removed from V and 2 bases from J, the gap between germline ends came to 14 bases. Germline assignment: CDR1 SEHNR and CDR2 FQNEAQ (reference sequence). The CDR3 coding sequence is TGTGCCAGCAGCTTAGCGTACCCAGGGAGCACCTACAATGAGCAGTTCTTC. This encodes CASSLAYPGSTYNEQFF.

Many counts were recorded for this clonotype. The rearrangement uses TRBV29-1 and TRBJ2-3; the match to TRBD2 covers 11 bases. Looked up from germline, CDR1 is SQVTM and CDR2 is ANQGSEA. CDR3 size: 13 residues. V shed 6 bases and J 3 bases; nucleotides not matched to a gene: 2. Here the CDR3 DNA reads TGCAGCGTCCTAGCGGGGGGAACAGATACGCAGTATTTT. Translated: CSVLAGGTDTQYF.

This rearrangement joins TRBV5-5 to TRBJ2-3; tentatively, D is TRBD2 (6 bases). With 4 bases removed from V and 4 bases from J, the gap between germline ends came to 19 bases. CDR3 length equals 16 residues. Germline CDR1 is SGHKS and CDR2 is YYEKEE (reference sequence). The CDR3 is CASSTPPGAGADTQYF. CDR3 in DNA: TGTGCCAGCAGCACACCCCCGGGAGCTGGGGCAGATACGCAGTATTTT.

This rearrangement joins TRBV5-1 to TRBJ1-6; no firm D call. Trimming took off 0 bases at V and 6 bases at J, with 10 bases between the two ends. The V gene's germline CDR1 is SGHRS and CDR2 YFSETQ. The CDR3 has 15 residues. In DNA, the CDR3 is TGCGCCAGCAGCTTGGATGAACAGCCTAATTCACCCCTCCACTTT. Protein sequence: CASSLDEQPNSPLHF.

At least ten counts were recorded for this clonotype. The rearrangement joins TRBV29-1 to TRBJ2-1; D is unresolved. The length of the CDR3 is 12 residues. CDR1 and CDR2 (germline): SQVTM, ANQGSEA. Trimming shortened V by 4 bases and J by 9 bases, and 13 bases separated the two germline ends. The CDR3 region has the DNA TGCAGCGTTGGACCCGGGCGAGGTGAGCAGTTCTTC. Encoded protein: CSVGPGRGEQFF.

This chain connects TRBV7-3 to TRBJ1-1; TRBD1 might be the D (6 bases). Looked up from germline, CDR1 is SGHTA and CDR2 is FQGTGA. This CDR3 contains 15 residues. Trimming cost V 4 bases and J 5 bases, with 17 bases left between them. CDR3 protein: CASSSSGGPETEAFF. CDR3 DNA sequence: TGTGCCAGCAGCTCATCGGGGGGCCCGGAGACTGAAGCTTTCTTT.

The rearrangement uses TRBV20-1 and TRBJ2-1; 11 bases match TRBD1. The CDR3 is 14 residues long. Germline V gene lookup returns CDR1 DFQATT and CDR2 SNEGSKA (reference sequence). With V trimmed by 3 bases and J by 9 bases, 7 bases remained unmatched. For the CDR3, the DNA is TGCAGTGCTAGCCGGGACAGGGGGTTGGGTGAGCAGTTCTTC. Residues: CSASRDRGLGEQFF.

DNA for the CDR3: TGCAGTGCTAGACCAAATTGGGTGGGCATTCGGCAGTTCTTC. This gives the protein CSARPNWVGIRQFF. V usage is TRBV20-1 and J usage is TRBJ2-1; D gene ambiguous. Germline V gene lookup returns CDR1 DFQATT and CDR2 SNEGSKA (reference sequence). The CDR3 totals 14 residues. V gave up 2 bases and J gave up 12 bases, with 20 bases separating them.

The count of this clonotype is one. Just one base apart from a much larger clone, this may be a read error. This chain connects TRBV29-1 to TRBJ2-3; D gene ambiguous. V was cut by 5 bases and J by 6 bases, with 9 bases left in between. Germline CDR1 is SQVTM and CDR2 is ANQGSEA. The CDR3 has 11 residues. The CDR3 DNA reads TGCAGCGTTCGATATATTGATACGCAGTATTTT. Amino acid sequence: CSVRYIDTQYF.

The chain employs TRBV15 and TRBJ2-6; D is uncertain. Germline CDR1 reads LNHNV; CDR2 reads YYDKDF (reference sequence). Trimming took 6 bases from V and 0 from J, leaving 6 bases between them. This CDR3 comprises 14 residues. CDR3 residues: CATSPYSGANVLTF. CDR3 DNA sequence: TGTGCCACCAGTCCTTACTCTGGGGCCAACGTCCTGACTTTC.

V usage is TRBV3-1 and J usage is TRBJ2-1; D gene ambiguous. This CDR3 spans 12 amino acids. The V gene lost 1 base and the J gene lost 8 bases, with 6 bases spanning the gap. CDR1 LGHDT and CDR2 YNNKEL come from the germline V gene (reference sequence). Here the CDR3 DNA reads TGTGCCAGCAGCCAAGGGGTCCATGAGCAGTTCTTC. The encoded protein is CASSQGVHEQFF.

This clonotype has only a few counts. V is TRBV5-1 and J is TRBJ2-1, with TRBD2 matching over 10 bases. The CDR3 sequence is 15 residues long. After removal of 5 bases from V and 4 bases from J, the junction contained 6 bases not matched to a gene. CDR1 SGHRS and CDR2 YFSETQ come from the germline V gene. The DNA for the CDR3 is TGCGCCAGCAGGAGTTCTAGCGGGGGATACAATGAGCAGTTCTTC. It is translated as CASRSSSGGYNEQFF.

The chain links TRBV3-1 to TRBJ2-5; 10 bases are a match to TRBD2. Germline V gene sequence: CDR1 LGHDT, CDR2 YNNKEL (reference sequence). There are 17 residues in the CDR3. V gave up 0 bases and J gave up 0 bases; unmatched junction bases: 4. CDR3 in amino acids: CASSQDLAGGYQETQYF. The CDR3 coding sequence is TGTGCCAGCAGCCAAGATTTAGCGGGGGGTTACCAAGAGACCCAGTACTTC.

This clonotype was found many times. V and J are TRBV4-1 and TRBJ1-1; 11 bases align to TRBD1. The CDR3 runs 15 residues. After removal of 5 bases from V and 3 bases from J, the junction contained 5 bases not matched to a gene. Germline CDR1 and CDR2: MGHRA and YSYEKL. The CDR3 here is CASSWGQGGHTEAFF. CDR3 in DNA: TGCGCCAGCAGCTGGGGACAGGGGGGTCACACTGAAGCTTTCTTT.

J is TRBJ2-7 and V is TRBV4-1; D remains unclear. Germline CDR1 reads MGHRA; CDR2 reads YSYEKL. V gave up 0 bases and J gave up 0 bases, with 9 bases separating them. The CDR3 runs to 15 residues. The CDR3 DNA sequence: TGCGCCAGCAGCCAAGAAAGGGCCAGCTCCTACGAGCAGTACTTC. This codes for CASSQERASSYEQYF.

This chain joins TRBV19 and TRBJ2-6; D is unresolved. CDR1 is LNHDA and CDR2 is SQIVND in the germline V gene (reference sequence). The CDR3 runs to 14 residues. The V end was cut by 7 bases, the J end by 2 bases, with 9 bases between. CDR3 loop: CASNRDTGANVLTF. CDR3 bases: TGTGCCAGTAACAGAGACACTGGGGCCAACGTCCTGACTTTC.

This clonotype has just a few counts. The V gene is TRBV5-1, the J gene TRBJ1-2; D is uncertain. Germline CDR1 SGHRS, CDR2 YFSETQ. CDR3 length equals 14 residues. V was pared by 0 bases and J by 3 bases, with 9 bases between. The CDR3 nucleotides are TGCGCCAGCAGCTTGGCCCCGGGAGACTATGGCTACACCTTC. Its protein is CASSLAPGDYGYTF.

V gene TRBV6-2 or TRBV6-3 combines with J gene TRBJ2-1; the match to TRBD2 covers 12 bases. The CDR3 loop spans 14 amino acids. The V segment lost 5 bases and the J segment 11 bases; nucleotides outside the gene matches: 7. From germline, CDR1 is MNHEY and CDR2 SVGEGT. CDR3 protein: CASSRTSGVQKQFF. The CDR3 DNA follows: TGTGCCAGCAGTCGGACTAGCGGGGTCCAGAAGCAGTTCTTC.

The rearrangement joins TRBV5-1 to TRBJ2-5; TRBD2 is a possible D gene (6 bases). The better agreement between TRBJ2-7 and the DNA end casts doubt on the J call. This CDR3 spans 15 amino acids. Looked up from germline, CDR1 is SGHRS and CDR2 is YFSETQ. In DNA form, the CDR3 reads TGCGCCAGCAGCTACGGAGTCGGAGGGGCCTACGAGCAGTACTTC. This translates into CASSYGVGGAYEQYF.